Each of the 24 T cell receptor beta chains below was sequenced from the same sample in a study of cytomegalovirus exposure and HLA in healthy donors. Method: immunoSEQ multiplex PCR; TCRdb's copy keeps in-frame clones and lacks some. This sample has some 170,000 clones; approximately 87% occur once, and the top ten carry approximately 1.5%. Sequencing input: PBMCs. Every receptor here comes from a woman in her twenties or thirties in good health and CMV-seronegative.

This clone was seen a single time. The chain has TRBV4-1 and TRBJ2-3, with 12 bases aligning to TRBD2. The junction had 11 bases not matched to a gene; V was cut back by 1 base and J by 3 bases. The V gene's germline CDR1 is MGHRA and CDR2 YSYEKL. The CDR3 totals 19 residues. The CDR3 nucleotides are TGCGCCAGCAGCCAAGTTGGGTTACTAGCGGGGGGCGATACAGATACGCAGTATTTT. This codes for CASSQVGLLAGGDTDTQYF.

The chain combines TRBV19 with TRBJ1-5; D possibly corresponds to TRBD1 (5 bases). This CDR3 is 16 amino acids long. The germline V gene has CDR1 LNHDA and CDR2 SQIVND (reference sequence). Deletions cut 3 bases from V and 5 bases from J, with 17 bases between. Here the CDR3 reads CASSIPGFRTDQPQHF. The CDR3, as DNA: TGTGCCAGTAGTATCCCAGGGTTCCGAACGGATCAGCCCCAGCATTTT.

This chain joins TRBV30 and TRBJ1-1, with 10 bases that match TRBD1. The J segment lost 4 bases and the V segment lost 1 base, leaving 6 bases of the junction unmatched. The CDR3 spans 15 residues. Per germline, CDR1 GTSNPN and CDR2 SVGIG (reference sequence). The CDR3 DNA is TGTGCCTGGAGTGCAGACAGGGGGCGCAGCACTGAAGCTTTCTTT. It encodes CAWSADRGRSTEAFF.

This clone was seen a handful of times. The gene calls are TRBV10-3 and TRBJ1-2; TRBD1 matches at 8 bases. The CDR3 has 15 amino acids. Trimming removed 7 bases from V and 4 bases from J; junction bases left unmatched: 11. Germline CDR1 ENHRY, CDR2 SYGVKD. CDR3 sequence reads: CAINPNRGDTYGYTF. CDR3 bases: TGTGCCATCAACCCCAACAGGGGGGATACCTATGGCTACACCTTC.

The chain links TRBV4-2 to TRBJ2-2, with D maybe TRBD2 (6 bases). In germline, CDR1 is LGHNA, CDR2 YNFKEQ. Trimming stripped 4 bases from V and 1 base from J, with 13 bases between. The CDR3 covers 16 residues. CDR3 region: CASSLVRGQNTGELFF. The DNA for the CDR3 is TGTGCCAGCAGCCTAGTGCGGGGCCAGAACACCGGGGAGCTGTTTTTT.

The chain links TRBV10-3 to TRBJ2-7; 12 bases are shared with TRBD2. In germline, CDR1 is ENHRY, CDR2 SYGVKD. The CDR3 runs 17 residues. V lost 10 bases, J lost 0 bases, and 13 bases stayed unmatched. The CDR3 coding sequence is TGTGCCACTAGTTGGACTAGCGGGGCTACGAGCTCCTACGAGCAGTACTTC. The encoded protein is CATSWTSGATSSYEQYF.

This clone was detected only a few times. V usage is TRBV7-9 and J usage is TRBJ2-4; no firm D call. Trimming removed 1 base at V and 0 bases at J, with 4 bases between. The germline gives CDR1 SEHNR, CDR2 FQNEAQ (reference sequence). The CDR3 contains 14 residues. The CDR3 here is CASSLVLAKNIQYF. CDR3 nucleotides: TGTGCCAGCAGCTTAGTACTAGCCAAAAACATTCAGTACTTC.

The V gene is TRBV4-3, the J gene TRBJ1-2, with D possibly being TRBD1 (5 bases). Between the trimmed V and J ends, which lost 0 bases and 5 bases, there was a span of 13 bases. In germline, CDR1 is LGHNA, CDR2 YSLEER. The CDR3 consists of 15 residues. The CDR3 sequence: CASSQDPGVRYGYTF. The CDR3 coding sequence is TGCGCCAGCAGCCAAGATCCGGGGGTCCGGTATGGCTACACCTTC.

This rearrangement joins TRBV6-6 to TRBJ2-1, with TRBD2 matching 7 bases. Germline values: CDR1 MNHNY, CDR2 SVGAGI (reference sequence). Trimming took 10 bases from V and 0 from J; bases not matched to a gene: 6. The CDR3 extends over 14 amino acids. CDR3: CAISGGTSYNEQFF. The CDR3 DNA reads as TGTGCCATCTCGGGGGGTACCTCCTACAATGAGCAGTTCTTC.

The gene calls are TRBV6-4 and TRBJ2-1, with TRBD2 matching 11 bases. V lost 2 bases to trimming and J lost 4 bases; unmatched junction nucleotides: 4. CDR3 length equals 16 residues. The germline CDR1 and CDR2 sequences are MRHNA and SNTAGT. The CDR3 region has the DNA TGTGCCAGCAGTGACACGGGACTAGCGGATTACAATGAGCAGTTCTTC. Its protein is CASSDTGLADYNEQFF.

This chain joins TRBV7-9 and TRBJ2-5; D is unresolved. This CDR3 is built from 13 residues. Trimming cost V 4 bases and J 2 bases, with 8 bases left between them. The germline CDR1 and CDR2 sequences are SEHNR and FQNEAQ (reference sequence). The DNA of the CDR3 is TGTGCCAGCAGCTCCACGAGTCAAGAGACCCAGTACTTC. Its protein is CASSSTSQETQYF.

The CDR3 is CASSDPAGGEQFF. The CDR3 DNA reads TGCGCCAGCAGTGACCCGGCAGGGGGAGAGCAGTTCTTC. The chain recombines TRBV10-2 with TRBJ2-1; 7 bases line up with TRBD1. Germline lookup yields CDR1 WSHSY and CDR2 SAAADI. CDR3 size: 13 residues. Trimming took 3 bases from V and 10 from J; bases not matched to a gene: 6.

The chain links TRBV5-1 to TRBJ2-7; tentative D call: TRBD2 (7 bases). This CDR3 is built from 14 residues. Per the germline V gene, CDR1 is SGHRS and CDR2 is YFSETQ. Deletions cut 0 bases from V and 6 bases from J, with 13 bases between. The CDR3 DNA is TGCGCCAGCAGCTTGGTAGGGGGGGGCCGCGAGCAGTACTTC. Its translation: CASSLVGGGREQYF.

This chain links TRBV6-1 with TRBJ1-5; no clear D gene. V gave up 4 bases and J gave up 3 bases, with 10 bases separating them. Germline-derived CDR1 and CDR2 are MNHNS and SASEGT. The CDR3 has 14 residues. Written as DNA, the CDR3 is TGTGCCAGCAGTGCCGGAGATACCAATCAGCCCCAGCATTTT. It translates to CASSAGDTNQPQHF.

The V call is TRBV10-3, the J call TRBJ1-2, with a possible D match to TRBD1 (6 bases). CDR1 ENHRY and CDR2 SYGVKD come from the germline V gene. The CDR3 loop spans 13 amino acids. V lost 6 bases, J lost 8 bases, and 16 bases lay in between. CDR3 sequence: CAIRVEAGAGYTF. The CDR3 DNA sequence: TGTGCCATCAGGGTAGAGGCAGGGGCGGGCTACACCTTC.

CDR3 coding DNA: TGTGCCAGCACCGTGGACAGCCTAAGCACAGATACGCAGTATTTT. This gives the protein CASTVDSLSTDTQYF. V gene TRBV2 combines with J gene TRBJ2-3, with D possibly TRBD1 on 6 matching bases. This CDR3 spans 15 amino acids. CDR1 and CDR2 (germline): SNHLY, FYNNEI. Trimming shortened V by 7 bases and J by 0 bases, and 14 bases separated the two germline ends.

This chain uses TRBV25-1 with TRBJ2-5; TRBD2 matches at 12 bases. The CDR3 is 15 residues long. Germline assignment: CDR1 MGHDK and CDR2 SYGVNS. J gave up 4 bases and V 3 bases, and 3 bases lay outside the gene matches. This CDR3 reads CASSDGLAGTETQYF. CDR3 DNA sequence: TGTGCCAGCAGTGACGGACTAGCGGGGACAGAGACCCAGTACTTC.

V is TRBV19 and J is TRBJ1-1; the match to TRBD1 covers 7 bases. The germline V gene has CDR1 LNHDA and CDR2 SQIVND (reference sequence). The V and J ends lost 3 bases and 1 base, in that order; junction bases with no gene match: 5. CDR3 size: 15 residues. In DNA, the CDR3 is TGTGCCAGTAGTATCAGGACAGGTCGGAACACTGAAGCTTTCTTT. Protein product: CASSIRTGRNTEAFF.

The chain recombines TRBV27 with TRBJ1-5, with no clear D. Germline V CDR1 and CDR2: MNHEY, SMNVEV (reference sequence). This CDR3 region has 12 residues. The ends were cut back, 5 bases at V and 0 bases at J, with 2 bases in the middle. The CDR3, as DNA: TGTGCCAGCAGTCATAGCAATCAGCCCCAGCATTTT. It yields the protein CASSHSNQPQHF.

This clone showed up just once. This chain links TRBV7-8 with TRBJ2-2, with 11 bases aligning to TRBD2. Germline CDR1 SGHVS, CDR2 FQNEAQ. The CDR3 has 17 residues. V shed 1 base, J shed 6 bases, and the junction held 7 bases outside the gene matches. The CDR3 region is CASSLGRLAGSPGELFF. CDR3 coding DNA: TGTGCCAGCAGCTTAGGGAGACTAGCGGGGAGTCCCGGGGAGCTGTTTTTT.

This clone was seen just once. The rearrangement joins TRBV11-2 to TRBJ1-2, with 7 bases matching TRBD1. CDR1 is SGHAT and CDR2 is FQNNGV in the germline V gene. The J segment lost 4 bases and the V segment lost 5 bases, leaving 10 bases of the junction unmatched. The CDR3 is 15 residues long. Written as DNA, the CDR3 is TGTGCCAGCAGCCAACCGGGACAGACGACCTATGGCTACACCTTC. Amino acids: CASSQPGQTTYGYTF.

This clone was detected only once. The J gene is TRBJ2-7, the V gene TRBV6-6, with D possibly matching TRBD2 (6 bases). V was cut by 5 bases and J by 2 bases, with 19 bases left in between. Looked up from germline, CDR1 is MNHNY and CDR2 is SVGAGI (reference sequence). There are 16 residues in the CDR3. This CDR3 is CASSPLAGTFAYEQYF. The CDR3 DNA reads TGTGCCAGCAGTCCCCTAGCAGGGACTTTCGCCTACGAGCAGTACTTC.

This clone appeared a single time. V usage is TRBV5-4 and J usage is TRBJ1-1; possibly TRBD1 for D (5 bases). Trimming took off 4 bases at V and 1 base at J, with 14 bases between the two ends. Looked up from germline, CDR1 is SGHNT and CDR2 is YYREEE (reference sequence). The CDR3 is 15 residues long. CDR3 region: CASSPDPGGNTEAFF. The DNA of the CDR3 is TGTGCCAGCAGCCCCGACCCGGGGGGGAACACTGAAGCTTTCTTT.

V and J are TRBV29-1 and TRBJ1-2; no reliable D call. V dropped 0 bases and J dropped 6 bases, with 11 bases sitting between them. Germline V gene data show CDR1 as SQVTM and CDR2 as ANQGSEA. The CDR3 consists of 13 residues. This CDR3 reads CSVEDLRHDGYTF. The CDR3 DNA reads TGCAGCGTTGAAGATCTCAGACATGATGGCTACACCTTC.